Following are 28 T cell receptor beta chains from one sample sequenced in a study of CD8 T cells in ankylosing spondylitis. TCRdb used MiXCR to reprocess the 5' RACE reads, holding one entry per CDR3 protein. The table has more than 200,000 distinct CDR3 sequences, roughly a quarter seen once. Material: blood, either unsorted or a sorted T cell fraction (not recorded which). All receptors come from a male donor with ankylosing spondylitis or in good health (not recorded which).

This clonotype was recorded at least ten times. CDR3 in DNA: TGTGCCAGCAGTTTTATGACAGGGGGACTCACAGATACGCAGTATTTT. It specifies CASSFMTGGLTDTQYF. The V call is TRBV27, the J call TRBJ2-3, with 9 nucleotides matching TRBD1. CDR3 length: 16 amino acids. V shed 3 bases and J 2 bases; nucleotides not matched to a gene: 6. Per germline, CDR1 MNHEY and CDR2 SMNVEV (reference sequence).

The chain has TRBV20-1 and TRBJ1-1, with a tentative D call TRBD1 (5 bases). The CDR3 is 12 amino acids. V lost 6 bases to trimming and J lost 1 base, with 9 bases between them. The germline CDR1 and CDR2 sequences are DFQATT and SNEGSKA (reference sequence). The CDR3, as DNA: TGCAGTGCAGAGGGGCAGAACACTGAAGCTTTCTTT. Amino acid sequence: CSAEGQNTEAFF.

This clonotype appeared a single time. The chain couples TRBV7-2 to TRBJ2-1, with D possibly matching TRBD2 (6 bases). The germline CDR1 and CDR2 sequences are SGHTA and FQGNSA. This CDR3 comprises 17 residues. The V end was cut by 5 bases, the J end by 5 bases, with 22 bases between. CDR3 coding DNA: TGTGCCAGCAGCCCCGCGGGAACGCCAGCACCTAACAATGAGCAGTTCTTC. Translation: CASSPAGTPAPNNEQFF.

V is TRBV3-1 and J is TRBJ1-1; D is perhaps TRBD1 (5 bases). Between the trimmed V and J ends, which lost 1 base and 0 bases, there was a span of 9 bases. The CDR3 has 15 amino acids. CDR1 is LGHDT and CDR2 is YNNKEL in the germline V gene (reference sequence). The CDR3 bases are TGTGCCAGCAGCCAAGGGGACGGGATGAACACTGAAGCTTTCTTT. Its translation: CASSQGDGMNTEAFF.

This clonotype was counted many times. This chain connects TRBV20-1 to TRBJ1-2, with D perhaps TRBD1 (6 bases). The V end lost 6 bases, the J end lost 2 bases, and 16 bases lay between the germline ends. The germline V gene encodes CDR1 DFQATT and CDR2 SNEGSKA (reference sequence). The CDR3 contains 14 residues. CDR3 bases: TGCAGTGCGCAGGACAGTCGGAAGAACTATGGCTACACCTTC. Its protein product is CSAQDSRKNYGYTF.

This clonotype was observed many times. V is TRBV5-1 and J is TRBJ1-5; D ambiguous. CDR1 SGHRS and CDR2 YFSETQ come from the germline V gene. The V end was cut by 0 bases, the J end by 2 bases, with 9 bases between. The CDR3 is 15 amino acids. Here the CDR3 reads CASSLADGRNQPQHF. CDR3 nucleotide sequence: TGCGCCAGCAGCTTGGCCGATGGCCGCAATCAGCCCCAGCATTTT. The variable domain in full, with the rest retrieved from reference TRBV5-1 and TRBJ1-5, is KAGVTQTPRYLIKTRGQQVTLSCSPISGHRSVSWYQQTPGQGLQFLFEYFSETQRNKGNFPGRFSGRQFSNSRSEMNVSTLELGDSALYLCASSLADGRNQPQHFGDGTRLSIL.

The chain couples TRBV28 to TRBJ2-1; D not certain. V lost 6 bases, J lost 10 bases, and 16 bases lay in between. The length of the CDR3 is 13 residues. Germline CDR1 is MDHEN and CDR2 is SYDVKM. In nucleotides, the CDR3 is TGTGCCAGCAGCCTAACGGACCCGGCGGAGCAGTTCTTC. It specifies CASSLTDPAEQFF.

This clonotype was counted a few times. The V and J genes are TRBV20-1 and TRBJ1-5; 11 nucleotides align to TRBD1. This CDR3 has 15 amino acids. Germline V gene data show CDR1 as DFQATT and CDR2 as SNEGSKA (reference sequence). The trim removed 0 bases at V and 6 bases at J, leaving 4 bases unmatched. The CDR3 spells CSARDLGTGGQPQHF. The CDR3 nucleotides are TGCAGTGCTAGAGATCTGGGGACAGGGGGTCAGCCCCAGCATTTT.

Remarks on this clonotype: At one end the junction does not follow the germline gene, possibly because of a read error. CDR3 sequence reads: CASSVVGYDEQFF. The CDR3 nucleotides read TGTGCCAGCAGCGTAGTGGGCTACGATGAGCAGTTCTTC. V and J are TRBV9 and TRBJ2-1; D uncertain. Germline V gene sequence: CDR1 SGDLS, CDR2 YYNGEE. CDR3 length: 13 amino acids.

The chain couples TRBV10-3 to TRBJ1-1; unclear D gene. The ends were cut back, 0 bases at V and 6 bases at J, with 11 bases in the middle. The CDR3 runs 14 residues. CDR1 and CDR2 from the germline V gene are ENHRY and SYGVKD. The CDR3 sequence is CAISESQAVAEAFF. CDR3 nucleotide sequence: TGTGCCATCAGTGAGTCCCAGGCGGTCGCTGAAGCTTTCTTT.

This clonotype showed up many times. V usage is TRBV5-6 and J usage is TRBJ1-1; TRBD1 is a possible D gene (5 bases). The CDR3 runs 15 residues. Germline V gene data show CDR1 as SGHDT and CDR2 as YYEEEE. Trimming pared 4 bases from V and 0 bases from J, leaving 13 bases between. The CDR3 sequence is CASSPGGGLNTEAFF. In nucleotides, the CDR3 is TGTGCCAGCAGCCCCGGGGGAGGCCTGAACACTGAAGCTTTCTTT.

The CDR3 loop is CSARDFGFSYEQYF. The CDR3 nucleotides are TGCAGTGCTAGAGATTTCGGATTCAGCTACGAGCAGTACTTC. The chain couples TRBV20-1 to TRBJ2-7; D unclear. V lost 0 bases, J lost 3 bases, and 12 bases lay in between. The CDR3 extends over 14 amino acids. Germline V gene sequence: CDR1 DFQATT, CDR2 SNEGSKA (reference sequence).

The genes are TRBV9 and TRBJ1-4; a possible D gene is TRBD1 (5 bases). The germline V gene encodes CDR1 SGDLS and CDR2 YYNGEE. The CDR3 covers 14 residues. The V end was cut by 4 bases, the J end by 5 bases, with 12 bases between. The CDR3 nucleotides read TGTGCCAGCAGCCTCGCCAGGGAGAATGAAAAACTGTTTTTT. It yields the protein CASSLARENEKLFF.

CDR3 residues: CASSPPGPSEQFF. For the CDR3, the DNA is TGTGCCAGCTCACCACCTGGCCCGAGTGAGCAGTTCTTC. The genes are TRBV18 and TRBJ2-1; D ambiguous. The CDR3 extends over 13 amino acids. V lost 0 bases, J lost 9 bases, and 9 bases lay in between. Germline V CDR1 and CDR2: KGHSH, LQKENI.

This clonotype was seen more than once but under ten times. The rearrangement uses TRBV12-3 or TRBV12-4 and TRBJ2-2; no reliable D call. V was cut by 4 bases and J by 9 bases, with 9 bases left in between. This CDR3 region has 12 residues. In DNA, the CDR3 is TGTGCCAGCAGTTCTCAAACACGGGAGCTGTTTTTT. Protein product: CASSSQTRELFF.

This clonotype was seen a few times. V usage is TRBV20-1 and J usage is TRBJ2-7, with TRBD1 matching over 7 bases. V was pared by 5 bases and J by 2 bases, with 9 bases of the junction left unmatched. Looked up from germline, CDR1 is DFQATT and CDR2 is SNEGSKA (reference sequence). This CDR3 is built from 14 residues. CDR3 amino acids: CSAAVPTGPYEQYF. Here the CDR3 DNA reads TGCAGTGCTGCTGTACCGACAGGGCCCTACGAGCAGTACTTC.

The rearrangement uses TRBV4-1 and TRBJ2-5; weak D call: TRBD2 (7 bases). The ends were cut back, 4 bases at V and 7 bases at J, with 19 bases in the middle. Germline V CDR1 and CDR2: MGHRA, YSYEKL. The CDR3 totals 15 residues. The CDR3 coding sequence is TGCGCCAGCAGCCCACAGTCCGGGGGGCCTCGGACCCAGTACTTC. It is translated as CASSPQSGGPRTQYF.

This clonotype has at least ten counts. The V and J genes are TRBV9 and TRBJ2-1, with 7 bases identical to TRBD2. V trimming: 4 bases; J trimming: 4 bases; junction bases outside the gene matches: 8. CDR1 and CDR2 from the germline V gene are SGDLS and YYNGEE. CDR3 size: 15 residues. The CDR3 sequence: CASSRPGGGYNEQFF. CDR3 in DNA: TGTGCCAGCAGCCGCCCGGGGGGAGGGTACAATGAGCAGTTCTTC.

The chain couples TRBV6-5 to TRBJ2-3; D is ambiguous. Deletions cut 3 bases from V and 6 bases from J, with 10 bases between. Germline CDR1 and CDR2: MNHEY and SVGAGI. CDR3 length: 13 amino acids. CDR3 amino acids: CASSYLERDTQYF. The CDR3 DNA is TGTGCCAGCAGTTATTTAGAAAGGGATACGCAGTATTTT.

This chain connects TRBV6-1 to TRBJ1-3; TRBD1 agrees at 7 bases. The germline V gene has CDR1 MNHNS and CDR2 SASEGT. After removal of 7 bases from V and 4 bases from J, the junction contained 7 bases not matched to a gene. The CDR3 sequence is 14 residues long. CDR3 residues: CASTLQGIGNTIYF. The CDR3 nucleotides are TGTGCCAGCACCCTACAGGGGATCGGAAACACCATATATTTT.

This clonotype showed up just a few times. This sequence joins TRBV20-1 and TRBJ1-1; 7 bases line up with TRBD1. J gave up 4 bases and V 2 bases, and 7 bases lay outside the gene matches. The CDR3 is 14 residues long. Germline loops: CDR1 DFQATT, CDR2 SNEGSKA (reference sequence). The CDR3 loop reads CSARPDREGTEAFF. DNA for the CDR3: TGCAGTGCTAGACCAGACAGGGAAGGCACTGAAGCTTTCTTT.

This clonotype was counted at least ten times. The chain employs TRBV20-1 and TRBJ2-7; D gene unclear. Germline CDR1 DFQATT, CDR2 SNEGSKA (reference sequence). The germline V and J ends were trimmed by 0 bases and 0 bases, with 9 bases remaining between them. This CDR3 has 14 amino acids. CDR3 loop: CSARDPAGSYEQYF. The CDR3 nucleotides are TGCAGTGCTAGAGATCCGGCAGGCTCCTACGAGCAGTACTTC.

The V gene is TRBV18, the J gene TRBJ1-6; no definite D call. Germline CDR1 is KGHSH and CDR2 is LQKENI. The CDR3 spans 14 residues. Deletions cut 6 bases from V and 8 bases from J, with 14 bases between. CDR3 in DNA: TGTGCCAGCTCCTGGTCAGTATCTGATTCACCCCTCCACTTT. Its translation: CASSWSVSDSPLHF. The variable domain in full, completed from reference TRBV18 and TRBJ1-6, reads NAGVMQNPRHLVRRRGQEARLRCSPMKGHSHVYWYRQLPEEGLKFMVYLQKENIIDESGMPKERFSAEFPKEGPSILRIQQVVRGDSAAYFCASSWSVSDSPLHFGNGTRLTVT.

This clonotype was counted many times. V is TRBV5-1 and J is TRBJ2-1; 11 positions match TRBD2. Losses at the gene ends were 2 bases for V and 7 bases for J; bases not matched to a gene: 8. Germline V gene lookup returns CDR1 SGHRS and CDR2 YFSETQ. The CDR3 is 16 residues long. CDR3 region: CASSLLLAGEGNEQFF. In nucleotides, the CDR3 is TGCGCCAGCAGCTTATTACTAGCGGGGGAAGGGAATGAGCAGTTCTTC.

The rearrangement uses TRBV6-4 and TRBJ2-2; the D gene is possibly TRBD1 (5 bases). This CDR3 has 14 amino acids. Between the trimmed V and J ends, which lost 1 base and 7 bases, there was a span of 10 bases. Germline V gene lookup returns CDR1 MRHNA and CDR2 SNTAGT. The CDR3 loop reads CASSDYWGGGELFF. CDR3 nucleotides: TGTGCCAGCAGTGACTACTGGGGCGGCGGGGAGCTGTTTTTT.

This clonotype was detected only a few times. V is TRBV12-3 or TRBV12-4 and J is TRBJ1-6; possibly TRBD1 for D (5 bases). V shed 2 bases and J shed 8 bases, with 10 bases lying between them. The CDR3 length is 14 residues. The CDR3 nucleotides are TGTGCCAGCAGTTTAAGGTTGGGGGATTCACCCCTCCACTTT. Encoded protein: CASSLRLGDSPLHF.

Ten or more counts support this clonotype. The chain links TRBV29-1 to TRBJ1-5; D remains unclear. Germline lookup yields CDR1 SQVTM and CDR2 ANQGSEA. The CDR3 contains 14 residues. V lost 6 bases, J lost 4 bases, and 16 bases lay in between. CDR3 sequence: CSVGPSAGNQPQHF. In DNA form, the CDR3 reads TGCAGCGTAGGGCCTTCAGCGGGGAATCAGCCCCAGCATTTT.

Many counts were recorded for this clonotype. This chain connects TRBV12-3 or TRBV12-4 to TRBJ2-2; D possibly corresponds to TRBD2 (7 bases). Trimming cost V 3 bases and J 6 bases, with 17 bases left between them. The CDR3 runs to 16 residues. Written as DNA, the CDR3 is TGTGCCAGCAGTTTCATGAGGGGGGGGCCGTCCGGGGAGCTGTTTTTT. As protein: CASSFMRGGPSGELFF.